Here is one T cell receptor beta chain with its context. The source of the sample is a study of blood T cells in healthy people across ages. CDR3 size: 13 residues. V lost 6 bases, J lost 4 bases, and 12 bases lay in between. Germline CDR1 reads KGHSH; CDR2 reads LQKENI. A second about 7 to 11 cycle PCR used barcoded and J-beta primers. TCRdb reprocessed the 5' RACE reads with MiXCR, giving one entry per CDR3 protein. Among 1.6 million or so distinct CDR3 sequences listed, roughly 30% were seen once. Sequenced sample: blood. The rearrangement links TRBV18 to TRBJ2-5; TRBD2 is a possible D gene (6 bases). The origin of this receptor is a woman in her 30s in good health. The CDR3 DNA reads TGTGCCAGCTCCGGTCGGGGGTCAGAGACCCAGTACTTC. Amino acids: CASSGRGSETQYF.